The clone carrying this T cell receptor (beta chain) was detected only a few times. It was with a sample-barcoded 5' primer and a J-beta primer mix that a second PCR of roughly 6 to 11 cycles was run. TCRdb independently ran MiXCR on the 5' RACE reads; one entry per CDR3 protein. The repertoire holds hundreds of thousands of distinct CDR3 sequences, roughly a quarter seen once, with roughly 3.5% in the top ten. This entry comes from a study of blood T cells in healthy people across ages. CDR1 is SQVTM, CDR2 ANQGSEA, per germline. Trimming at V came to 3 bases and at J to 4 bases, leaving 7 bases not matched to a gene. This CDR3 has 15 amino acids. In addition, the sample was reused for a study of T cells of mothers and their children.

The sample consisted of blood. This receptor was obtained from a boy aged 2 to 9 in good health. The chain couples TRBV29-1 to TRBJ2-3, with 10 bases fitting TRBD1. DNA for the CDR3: TGCAGCGTTGACCTCGGGACAGGGGCGTCAGATACGCAGTATTTT. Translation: CSVDLGTGASDTQYF.